Listed here is a single T cell receptor beta chain. Seattle researchers signed up patients amid active infection and tracked them longitudinally. The sample comes from a study of blood T cell repertoires in COVID-19. On the study more broadly: Whether acute or convalescent, the COVID-19 samples came from the United States, Italy and Spain.

Germline assignment: CDR1 SGHVS and CDR2 FQNEAQ. V trimming: 5 bases; J trimming: 10 bases; junction bases outside the gene matches: 7. The CDR3 is made up of 13 amino acids. Original analysis: Reference gene primer amplification in the assay estimated nucleated cell counts. The assay was immunoSEQ multiplex PCR, and TCRdb's table has in-frame clones only and misses some. From that table come the V and J calls and clone size; the DNA was used to work out D and trimming. Of a few hundred thousand clones listed, roughly 90% are singletons. Sequencing input: peripheral blood. This chain links TRBV7-8 with TRBJ2-1; TRBD1 matches 8 bases. The origin of this receptor is a woman in her 30s with COVID-19, enrolled during active disease. The CDR3 is CASSPLDRGEQFF. The DNA of the CDR3 is TGTGCCAGCAGCCCCTTAGACAGGGGAGAGCAGTTCTTC.